The 5 T cell receptor beta chains in this list originate from one sample, sequenced in a study of identical twins. TCRdb redid the calling of the 5' RACE reads with MiXCR, one entry per CDR3 protein. The repertoire consists of some 240,000 distinct CDR3 sequences, with approximately 10% occurring once and the leading ten covering more than 8%. Material for sequencing was memory T cells sorted from blood. The receptors here all came from a man aged 50 to 60 in good health.

This clonotype was seen a handful of times. The genes are TRBV5-1 and TRBJ2-5; D is ambiguous. The V end lost 4 bases, the J end lost 5 bases, and 18 bases lay between the germline ends. CDR1 and CDR2 (germline): SGHRS, YFSETQ. The CDR3 spans 15 residues. The CDR3 is CASSPRTGPRETQYF. The CDR3 bases are TGCGCCAGCAGCCCCAGGACGGGCCCGAGGGAGACCCAGTACTTC.

A single count supports this clonotype. The CDR3 DNA follows: TGTGCCAGCCTGGGGGGGACGACGACCGGGGAGCTGTTTTTT. It encodes CASLGGTTTGELFF. J is TRBJ2-2 and V is TRBV19; 7 bases are a match to TRBD2. CDR3 length equals 14 residues. The germline CDR1 and CDR2 sequences are LNHDA and SQIVND (reference sequence). With V trimmed by 9 bases and J by 5 bases, 9 bases remained unmatched.

This clonotype turned up a few times. This chain connects TRBV3-1 to TRBJ1-6; no clear D. The V gene's germline CDR1 is LGHDT and CDR2 YNNKEL (reference sequence). Between the trimmed V and J ends, which lost 1 base and 4 bases, there was a span of 11 bases. CDR3 size: 16 residues. In nucleotides, the CDR3 is TGTGCCAGCAGCCAAGCAGTCAGATCTTATAATTCACCCCTCCACTTT. It codes for CASSQAVRSYNSPLHF.

The chain employs TRBV10-3 and TRBJ1-5, with D unresolved. The V end was cut by 5 bases, the J end by 0 bases, with 11 bases between. Per the germline V gene, CDR1 is ENHRY and CDR2 is SYGVKD. This CDR3 contains 15 residues. CDR3 DNA: TGTGCCATCAGTCCCTCCGACATTAGCAATCAGCCCCAGCATTTT. Translated: CAISPSDISNQPQHF.

This clonotype was recorded a few times. The rearrangement uses TRBV6-5 and TRBJ2-7, with D hard to call. Germline V gene sequence: CDR1 MNHEY, CDR2 SVGAGI. V dropped 6 bases and J dropped 7 bases, with 13 bases sitting between them. This CDR3 has 12 residues. CDR3 nucleotide sequence: TGTGCCAGCAGCCGGACCCTGGGGGAGCAGTACTTC. Translation gives CASSRTLGEQYF.